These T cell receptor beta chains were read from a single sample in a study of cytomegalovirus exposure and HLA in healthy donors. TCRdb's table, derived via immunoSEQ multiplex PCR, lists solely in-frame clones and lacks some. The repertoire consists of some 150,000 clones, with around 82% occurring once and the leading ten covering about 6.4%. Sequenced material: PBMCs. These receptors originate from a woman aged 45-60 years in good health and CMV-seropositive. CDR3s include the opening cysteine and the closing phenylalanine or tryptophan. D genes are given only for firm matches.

CDR3: CSVNTGVEQYF
DNA: TGCAGCGTCAATACAGGTGTCGAGCAGTACTTC
J: TRBJ2-7
D: -
V: TRBV29-1

CDR3: CASSEGGLGEKLFF
DNA: TGTGCCAGCAGTGAAGGAGGCCTTGGGGAAAAACTGTTTTTT
J: TRBJ1-4
D: -
V: TRBV6-1

CDR3: CASSQRTDTGELFF
DNA: TGTGCCAGTAGTCAGAGGACAGACACCGGGGAGCTGTTTTTT
J: TRBJ2-2
D: -
V: TRBV19

CDR3: CASSIGQGAYSGANVLTF
DNA: TGTGCCAGTAGTATTGGACAGGGCGCCTACTCTGGGGCCAACGTCCTGACTTTC
J: TRBJ2-6
D: TRBD1
V: TRBV19

CDR3: CASSLGTGGVNGYTF
DNA: TGTGCCAGCAGCTTGGGGACAGGGGGCGTAAACGGCTACACCTTC
J: TRBJ1-2
D: TRBD1
V: TRBV5-4

CDR3: CASSPLPGARSGNTIYF
DNA: TGTGCCAGCTCACCACTCCCGGGAGCGCGCTCTGGAAACACCATATATTTT
J: TRBJ1-3
D: -
V: TRBV18

CDR3: CASSGGVSTDTQYF
DNA: TGTGCCAGCAGCGGGGGGGTTAGCACAGATACGCAGTATTTT
J: TRBJ2-3
D: TRBD2
V: TRBV7-6

CDR3: CASSSHFSDTQYF
DNA: TGCGCCAGCAGCTCCCACTTCTCAGATACGCAGTATTTT
J: TRBJ2-3
D: -
V: TRBV5-1

CDR3: CASSADRGRSNQPQHF
DNA: TGTGCCAGCAGCGCAGACAGGGGTAGGAGCAATCAGCCCCAGCATTTT
J: TRBJ1-5
D: TRBD1
V: TRBV7-8

CDR3: CASSLGDRDTGELFF
DNA: TGTGCCAGCAGCTTGGGGGACAGGGACACCGGGGAGCTGTTTTTT
J: TRBJ2-2
D: TRBD1
V: TRBV7-6